This T cell receptor (beta chain) was observed in a study of memory CD4+ T cells and cytomegalovirus serostatus. Across the study: This sample comes from healthy Belgian adults, about 10 CMV seropositive, approximately 24 seronegative.

Profiled with immunoSEQ multiplex PCR; TCRdb holds only in-frame clones, not every one. This sample yields tens of thousands of clones, of which around 76% are seen a single time; roughly 0.4% belongs to the top ten. A note on this clone: Its antigen is as yet unknown.

Notes on the study in general: Suggested: most of the CMV-linked TCR signature lies in CD4+ memory cells. Each of approximately 69 CMV-associated TCRbeta sequences occurred in one to five individuals.

Single viable CD3+CD4+CD8-CD45RO+ cells were sorted as the memory CD4+ T cells. The germline V gene has CDR1 SGHAT and CDR2 FQNNGV. After removal of 4 bases from V and 2 bases from J, the junction contained 11 bases not matched to a gene. The CDR3 totals 17 residues. This chain connects TRBV11-2 to TRBJ1-2; 9 nucleotides align to TRBD1. The sequenced sample was memory CD4+ T cells from blood. The TCR sequence derives from an adult in good health and CMV-seronegative. The CDR3: CASSSPGQGPPNYGYTF. The CDR3 nucleotides are TGTGCCAGCAGCTCTCCCGGACAGGGGCCCCCAAACTATGGCTACACCTTC. The full variable domain, in which reference TRBV11-2 and TRBJ1-2 provide the parts outside the CDR3, is EAGVAQSPRYKIIEKRQSVAFWCNPISGHATLYWYQQILGQGPKLLIQFQNNGVVDDSQLPKDRFSAERLKGVDSTLKIQPAKLEDSAVYLCASSSPGQGPPNYGYTFGSGTRLTVV.